This T cell receptor (beta chain) was documented in a study of blood T cell repertoires in COVID-19. Study-level information: Spain, Italy and the United States supplied samples that represented acute and convalescent COVID-19. Sample material is recorded as cDNA or gDNA derived from T cells, B-cell-depleted T cells, or PBMCs.

V shed 5 bases and J 5 bases; nucleotides not matched to a gene: 3. Germline V CDR1 and CDR2: SGHTA, FQGTGA. This CDR3 is built from 13 residues. In the original analysis: The assay estimated nucleated cells by amplifying reference gene primers. The repertoire was sequenced with immunoSEQ multiplex PCR; TCRdb's copy has only in-frame clones and lacks some. The V and J calls and clone size come from that table; D and trimming were worked out from the DNA. Of more than 50,000 clones listed, about nine tenths are singletons. This sequence was found in a man aged 80 or over with acute or convalescent COVID-19. This chain connects TRBV7-3 to TRBJ2-3; 8 positions match TRBD1. The sample was peripheral blood. DNA of the CDR3: TGTGCCAGCAGCGCGACAGGGGTAGATACGCAGTATTTT. Its translation is CASSATGVDTQYF.